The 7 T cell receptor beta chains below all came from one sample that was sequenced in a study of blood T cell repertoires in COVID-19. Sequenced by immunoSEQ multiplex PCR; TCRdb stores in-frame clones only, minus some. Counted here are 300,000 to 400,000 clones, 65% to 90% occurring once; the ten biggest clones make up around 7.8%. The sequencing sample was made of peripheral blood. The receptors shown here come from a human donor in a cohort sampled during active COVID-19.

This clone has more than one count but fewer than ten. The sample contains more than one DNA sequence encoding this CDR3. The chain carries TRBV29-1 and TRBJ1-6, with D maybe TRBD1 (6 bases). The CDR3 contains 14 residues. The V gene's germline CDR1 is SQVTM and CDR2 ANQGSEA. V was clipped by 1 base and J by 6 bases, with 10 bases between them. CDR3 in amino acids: CSVEGQGPNSPLHF. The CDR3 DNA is TGCAGCGTTGAAGGGCAGGGGCCTAATTCACCCCTCCACTTT.

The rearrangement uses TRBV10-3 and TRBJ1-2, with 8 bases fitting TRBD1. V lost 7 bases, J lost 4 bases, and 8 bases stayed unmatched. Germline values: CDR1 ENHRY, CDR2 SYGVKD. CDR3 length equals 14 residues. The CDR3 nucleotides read TGTGCCATCACCCAGACAGGGGAGGGCTATGGCTACACCTTC. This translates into CAITQTGEGYGYTF.

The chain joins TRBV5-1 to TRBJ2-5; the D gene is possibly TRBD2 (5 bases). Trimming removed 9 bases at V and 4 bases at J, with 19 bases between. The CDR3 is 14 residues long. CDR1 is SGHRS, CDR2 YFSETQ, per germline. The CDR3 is CATAGSGLGETQYF. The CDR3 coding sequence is TGCGCCACCGCCGGGTCGGGGTTAGGAGAGACCCAGTACTTC.

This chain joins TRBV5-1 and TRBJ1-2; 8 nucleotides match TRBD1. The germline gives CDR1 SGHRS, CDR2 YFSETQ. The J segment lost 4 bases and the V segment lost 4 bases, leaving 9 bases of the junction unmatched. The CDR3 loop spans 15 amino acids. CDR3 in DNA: TGCGCCAGCAGCCTCGTAGAGACAGGGGCCTATGGCTACACCTTC. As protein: CASSLVETGAYGYTF.

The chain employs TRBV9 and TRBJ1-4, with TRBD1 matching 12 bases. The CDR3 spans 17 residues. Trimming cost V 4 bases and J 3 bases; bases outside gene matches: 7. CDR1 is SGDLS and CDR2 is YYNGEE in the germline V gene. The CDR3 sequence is CASSFRDRGRPNEKLFF. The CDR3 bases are TGTGCCAGCAGCTTCCGGGACAGGGGGCGGCCTAATGAAAAACTGTTTTTT.

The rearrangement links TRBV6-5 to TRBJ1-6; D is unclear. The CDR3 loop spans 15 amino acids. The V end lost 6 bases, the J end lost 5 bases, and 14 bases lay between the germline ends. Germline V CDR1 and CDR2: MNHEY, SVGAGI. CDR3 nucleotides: TGTGCCAGCAGCCCCGGTTTGTTCAATAATTCACCCCTCCACTTT. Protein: CASSPGLFNNSPLHF.

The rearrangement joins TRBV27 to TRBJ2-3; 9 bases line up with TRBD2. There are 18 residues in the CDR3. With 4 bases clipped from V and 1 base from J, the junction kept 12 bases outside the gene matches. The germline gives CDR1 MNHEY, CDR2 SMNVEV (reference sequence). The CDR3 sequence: CASSSLSKASGGTDTQYF. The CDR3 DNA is TGTGCCAGCAGTTCCCTCTCCAAAGCTAGCGGGGGCACAGATACGCAGTATTTT.